One sample yielded the 19 T cell receptor beta chains listed below, sequenced in a study of OX40 agonist ivuxolimab in advanced cancers. The method was immunoSEQ multiplex PCR; TCRdb's version includes in-frame clones alone and lacks a portion of them. Of about 70,000 clones in the sample, approximately 89% were seen once. The sample in question was CD4+ or CD8+ T cells sorted from blood, obtained in a trial of the OX40 agonist ivuxolimab. These receptors were taken from an adult with an advanced solid tumor such as melanoma, head and neck, liver or kidney cancer.

The chain carries TRBV29-1 and TRBJ1-1; no clear D gene. The CDR3 consists of 11 residues. Germline CDR1 reads SQVTM; CDR2 reads ANQGSEA. CDR3 in DNA: TGCGCCCACGGGATGAACACTGAAGCTTTCTTT. Its protein product is CAHGMNTEAFF.

The rearrangement links TRBV7-2 to TRBJ1-5; weak D call: TRBD1 (5 bases). The CDR3 runs 13 residues. Germline loops: CDR1 SGHTA, CDR2 FQGNSA. Trimming removed 3 bases from V and 6 bases from J, with 9 bases in between. Here the CDR3 reads CASSFSGGQPQHF. DNA for the CDR3: TGTGCCAGCAGCTTTTCGGGGGGTCAGCCCCAGCATTTT.

This clone appeared a single time. The gene calls are TRBV11-2 and TRBJ2-1, with 9 bases fitting TRBD2. CDR1 and CDR2 from the germline V gene are SGHAT and FQNNGV. Losses at the gene ends were 1 base for V and 7 bases for J; bases not matched to a gene: 8. CDR3 length equals 16 residues. The CDR3 region has the DNA TGTGCCAGCAGCTTAGGTGTCCGCGGGGGGGCAAATGAGCAGTTCTTC. This translates into CASSLGVRGGANEQFF. The full variable domain, in which reference TRBV11-2 and TRBJ2-1 provide the parts outside the CDR3, is EAGVAQSPRYKIIEKRQSVAFWCNPISGHATLYWYQQILGQGPKLLIQFQNNGVVDDSQLPKDRFSAERLKGVDSTLKIQPAKLEDSAVYLCASSLGVRGGANEQFFGPGTRLTVL.

This chain connects TRBV10-1 to TRBJ2-1; 10 positions match TRBD2. This CDR3 is 15 amino acids long. Trimming removed 6 bases from V and 5 bases from J; junction bases left unmatched: 7. Germline-derived CDR1 and CDR2 are WNHNN and SYGVQD (reference sequence). CDR3: CASSLGLAADNEQFF. CDR3 bases: TGCGCCAGCAGCTTAGGACTAGCGGCGGACAATGAGCAGTTCTTC.

CDR3 bases: TGTGCCAGCAGTACTGGGGGGGGGTCAGATACGCAGTATTTT. Translating gives CASSTGGGSDTQYF. V usage is TRBV2 and J usage is TRBJ2-3; 7 bases map to TRBD2. This CDR3 comprises 14 residues. J was trimmed by 4 bases and V by 5 bases; bases with no gene match: 6. CDR1 is SNHLY and CDR2 is FYNNEI in the germline V gene.

The rearrangement uses TRBV5-1 and TRBJ2-6; 8 bases line up with TRBD1. The CDR3 runs to 16 residues. V lost 1 base to trimming and J lost 2 bases; unmatched junction nucleotides: 2. Germline V CDR1 and CDR2: SGHRS, YFSETQ. This CDR3 is CASSLQGAPGANVLTF. CDR3 sequence (DNA): TGCGCCAGCAGCTTGCAGGGGGCGCCTGGGGCCAACGTCCTGACTTTC.

The rearrangement uses TRBV23-1 and TRBJ1-5; D not certain. TRBV23-1 is sorted into the ORF group, with uncertain function. V lost 8 bases to trimming and J lost 2 bases, with 22 bases between them. The CDR3 contains 17 residues. This CDR3 reads CASVTSGERIGNQPQHF. DNA for the CDR3: TGCGCCAGCGTAACGTCGGGAGAGAGGATCGGCAATCAGCCCCAGCATTTT.

The chain combines TRBV27 with TRBJ1-5; TRBD1 aligns across 8 bases. The ends lost 11 bases at V and 6 bases at J; junction bases unmatched: 21. Germline CDR1 MNHEY, CDR2 SMNVEV (reference sequence). The CDR3 extends over 17 amino acids. The CDR3 here is CARSTHRTGPSRQPQHF. In nucleotides, the CDR3 is TGTGCCCGATCGACGCACCGGACAGGGCCGTCTCGTCAGCCCCAGCATTTT.

The chain is built from TRBV7-9 and TRBJ1-1; D is possibly TRBD1 (5 bases). V lost 5 bases and J 3 bases, leaving 19 bases between the germline ends. The CDR3 runs 16 residues. CDR1 is SEHNR, CDR2 FQNEAQ, per germline (reference sequence). CDR3 coding DNA: TGTGCCAGCAGCCGTTTCTGGGGCCTTTCGGACACTGAAGCTTTCTTT. It translates to CASSRFWGLSDTEAFF.

The chain recombines TRBV5-1 with TRBJ2-5, with TRBD1 matching 7 bases. Germline CDR1 reads SGHRS; CDR2 reads YFSETQ. With V trimmed by 4 bases and J by 5 bases, 11 bases remained unmatched. CDR3 length: 15 residues. The CDR3 protein is CASSTDRVGVETQYF. The CDR3 bases are TGCGCCAGCAGCACCGACAGGGTAGGGGTGGAGACCCAGTACTTC.

The chain carries TRBV28 and TRBJ2-3; no definite D call. This CDR3 region has 16 residues. In germline, CDR1 is MDHEN, CDR2 SYDVKM. V was shortened by 3 bases and J by 2 bases, with 15 bases between the two germline ends. The CDR3 sequence is CASSFFRTANTDTQYF. The CDR3 DNA reads TGTGCCAGCAGTTTCTTTCGGACCGCTAACACAGATACGCAGTATTTT.

This chain connects TRBV5-1 to TRBJ1-1; TRBD1 aligns across 8 bases. The V and J ends lost 4 bases and 0 bases, in that order; junction bases with no gene match: 2. Germline assignment: CDR1 SGHRS and CDR2 YFSETQ. CDR3 length: 14 amino acids. The CDR3 coding sequence is TGCGCCAGCAGCCCAGGGGGCATGAACACTGAAGCTTTCTTT. It encodes CASSPGGMNTEAFF.

The V and J genes are TRBV6-1 and TRBJ1-4; 8 bases fit TRBD1. Per germline, CDR1 MNHNS and CDR2 SASEGT. The CDR3 sequence is 18 residues long. V gave up 4 bases and J gave up 0 bases; unmatched junction bases: 10. CDR3 region: CASSGGTGGGATNEKLFF. The CDR3 nucleotides are TGTGCCAGCAGTGGCGGGACAGGTGGAGGAGCAACTAATGAAAAACTGTTTTTT.

J is TRBJ2-5 and V is TRBV25-1; D gene uncertain. The germline V gene has CDR1 MGHDK and CDR2 SYGVNS. CDR3 length equals 13 residues. Trimming pared 4 bases from V and 2 bases from J, leaving 8 bases between. CDR3 sequence reads: CASSVGRQETQYF. CDR3 nucleotides: TGTGCCAGCAGTGTAGGTAGACAAGAGACCCAGTACTTC.

The DNA for the CDR3 is TGTGCCAGCAGCGCAGGGACCACGAGACGAAATTCACCCCTCCACTTT. It translates to CASSAGTTRRNSPLHF. The J gene is TRBJ1-6, the V gene TRBV5-4, with D possibly TRBD1 on 5 matching bases. CDR3 length: 16 residues. Germline CDR1 is SGHNT and CDR2 is YYREEE (reference sequence). Trimming took off 4 bases at V and 7 bases at J, with 18 bases between the two ends. The whole variable domain, filled in from reference TRBV5-4 and TRBJ1-6, reads ETGVTQSPTHLIKTRGQQVTLRCSSQSGHNTVSWYQQALGQGPQFIFQYYREEENGRGNFPPRFSGLQFPNYSSELNVNALELDDSALYLCASSAGTTRRNSPLHFGNGTRLTVT.

The rearrangement links TRBV11-2 to TRBJ2-3; 13 bases align to TRBD2. Germline lookup yields CDR1 SGHAT and CDR2 FQNNGV. V lost 0 bases and J lost 10; bases outside the gene matches: 4. The CDR3 sequence is 15 residues long. The CDR3 protein is CASSLETSGGRPQYF. CDR3 bases: TGTGCCAGCAGCTTAGAGACTAGCGGGGGGCGCCCGCAGTATTTT.

The chain employs TRBV7-9 and TRBJ1-2; 9 bases fit TRBD1. CDR3 length: 13 residues. CDR1 SEHNR and CDR2 FQNEAQ come from the germline V gene (reference sequence). The ends lost 5 bases at V and 7 bases at J; junction bases unmatched: 5. The CDR3 protein is CASSLGQGAGYTF. The CDR3 coding sequence is TGTGCCAGCAGCCTGGGACAGGGTGCTGGCTACACCTTC.

To note about this clone: The sample contains more than one DNA sequence encoding this CDR3. The chain has TRBV7-6 and TRBJ1-1; TRBD1 is a possible D gene (5 bases). Per the germline V gene, CDR1 is SGHVS and CDR2 is FNYEAQ. Trimming left V 1 base short and J 2 bases short, with 11 bases between. This CDR3 spans 15 amino acids. For the CDR3, the DNA is TGTGCCAGCAGCTTAGGGCCAGGGACCAACACTGAAGCTTTCTTT. It codes for CASSLGPGTNTEAFF.

The CDR3 DNA reads as TGTGCCAGCAGTTACTCGGGACAGGGGGCGCTCGAGCAGTACTTC. The encoded protein is CASSYSGQGALEQYF. V gene TRBV6-5 combines with J gene TRBJ2-7; TRBD1 matches 12 bases. CDR1 and CDR2 (germline): MNHEY, SVGAGI. This CDR3 has 15 residues. With V trimmed by 0 bases and J by 6 bases, 3 bases remained unmatched.